These T cell receptor beta chains were read from a single sample in a study of control samples from healthy donors and cancer patients. Measured with immunoSEQ multiplex PCR; TCRdb has only the in-frame clones, and not every one. The sample has 91,000 or so clones; roughly nine tenths are singletons. Sequencing was performed on blood. Source of these receptors: a young woman in good health. The CDR3 runs from the conserved cysteine through the conserved F or W.

v_call	j_call	cdr3_aa
TRBV6-5	TRBJ2-1	CASRRGGLGEQFF
TRBV16	TRBJ1-5	CASSTQSYSNQPQHF
TRBV12-5	TRBJ1-2	CASGLIRRDRQHFYGYTF
TRBV5-5	TRBJ1-2	CASSSDIGYGYTF
TRBV7-9	TRBJ1-2	CASSSGPFYGYTF
TRBV20-1	TRBJ2-1	CSARGYNEQFF
TRBV6-6	TRBJ1-1	CASSWDSEAFF
TRBV28	TRBJ1-2	CASRPTGNYGYTF
TRBV12-3/TRBV12-4	TRBJ1-2	CASSSMDRNGYTF
TRBV29-1	TRBJ2-5	CSALRGRETQYF
TRBV30	TRBJ1-1	CAWSVLAGIDTEAFF
TRBV10-1	TRBJ2-3	CASTWSGQGGTDTQYF
TRBV27	TRBJ1-4	CASSSTGSDEKLFF
TRBV9	TRBJ2-7	CASSVEGGQGVNEQYF
TRBV30	TRBJ1-1	CAWEKAPRGAFF
TRBV6-5	TRBJ2-7	CASTTTSYEQYF
TRBV12-3/TRBV12-4	TRBJ1-6	CASSSGSHSPLHF
TRBV7-3	TRBJ1-1	CASSYHRGLTEAFF
TRBV7-9	TRBJ2-2	CASSFYGTGGNTGELFF
TRBV13	TRBJ2-7	CASSRSGTGRYEQYF
TRBV29-1	TRBJ2-2	CSVERGVVPGELFF
TRBV6-2/TRBV6-3	TRBJ1-5	CASSYPFRQEGGNQPQHF
TRBV7-7	TRBJ1-1	CASSFRPDSKMNTEAFF
TRBV15	TRBJ2-3	CATSRAVTSGSTDTQYF
TRBV27	TRBJ1-1	CASSFRAGGNTEAFF
TRBV19	TRBJ1-3	CASSIRADLSGNTIYF
TRBV21-1	TRBJ2-4	CASSKGCLAKNIQYF
TRBV15	TRBJ1-6	CATSRPGLGDGSPLHF
TRBV5-1	TRBJ2-2	CASSLGGYGSANTGELFF
TRBV19	TRBJ1-6	CASTSPGVNSPLHF
TRBV28	TRBJ2-6	CASSKTVAGANVLTF
TRBV30	TRBJ1-5	CAWSVHLYSNQPQHF
TRBV3-1/TRBV3-2	TRBJ2-3	CASSPWTASTDTQYF
TRBV10-2	TRBJ1-5	CASSEDSVISNQPQHF
TRBV28	TRBJ1-5	CASRRNEGQHNQPQHF
TRBV10-3	TRBJ2-1	CAISGFAGGINEQFF
TRBV27	TRBJ2-7	CASSEYGRGQTYEQYF
TRBV12-5	TRBJ1-1	CASGSSRGRTEAFF
TRBV12-3/TRBV12-4	TRBJ1-2	CASSFGLNGYTF
TRBV9	TRBJ2-5	CASSVAGQAIGTQYF
TRBV6-5	TRBJ1-2	CASSYSRAANYGYTF
TRBV27	TRBJ1-2	CASSFRQYHGYTF
TRBV5-5	TRBJ2-3	CASSLGSGADTQYF
TRBV5-5	TRBJ2-7	CASSLARDRPYEQYF
TRBV15	TRBJ2-7	CATRRGSLYEQYF